This T cell receptor beta chain comes out of a study of blood T cell repertoires in COVID-19. Study-level information: Acute-phase and convalescent COVID-19 samples originated in the United States, Italy and Spain. Nucleic acid was either cDNA or gDNA, and it came from T cells, B-cell-depleted T cells, or PBMCs.

Looked up from germline, CDR1 is SGHRS and CDR2 is YFSETQ. J lost 6 bases, V lost 5 bases, and 4 bases had no gene match. This CDR3 has 12 amino acids. This clone was detected once. Sequencing was performed with immunoSEQ multiplex PCR; in TCRdb, only in-frame clones are kept and a portion is missing. The repertoire holds 300,000 or so clones, with roughly 90% as singletons. This TCR derives from a man younger than 35 who had recovered from COVID-19. Source material: peripheral blood. The V and J genes are TRBV5-1 and TRBJ2-7; TRBD1 matches 8 bases. The CDR3 DNA follows: TGCGCCAGCAGTGTGACAGGGGCCGAGCAGTACTTC. It codes for CASSVTGAEQYF.